Below, 6 T cell receptor beta chains from the same sample are listed, as sequenced in a study of cytomegalovirus exposure and HLA in healthy donors. The protocol was immunoSEQ multiplex PCR, while the TCRdb copy is restricted to in-frame clones and leaves out a portion. The data contain about 180,000 clones, roughly 85% of them singletons. The source material was PBMCs. All receptors derive from a man aged 18 to 29 in good health and CMV-seropositive.

The gene calls are TRBV28 and TRBJ2-7, with D maybe TRBD1 (5 bases). This CDR3 has 13 amino acids. Germline V gives CDR1 MDHEN, CDR2 SYDVKM. The germline V and J ends were trimmed by 6 bases and 2 bases, with 11 bases remaining between them. CDR3 amino acids: CASSLTGAYEQYF. Here the CDR3 DNA reads TGTGCCAGCAGCCTTACAGGAGCCTACGAGCAGTACTTC.

This CDR3 is CASSLLGQGIHEQYF. CDR3 DNA: TGCGCCAGCAGCTTGCTGGGTCAGGGGATCCACGAGCAGTACTTC. The V gene is TRBV5-1, the J gene TRBJ2-7; the D gene is possibly TRBD1 (6 bases). This CDR3 is built from 15 residues. V was shortened by 1 base and J by 5 bases, with 16 bases between the two germline ends. Germline V gene sequence: CDR1 SGHRS, CDR2 YFSETQ. Full variable domain (outside the CDR3, taken from reference TRBV5-1 and TRBJ2-7): KAGVTQTPRYLIKTRGQQVTLSCSPISGHRSVSWYQQTPGQGLQFLFEYFSETQRNKGNFPGRFSGRQFSNSRSEMNVSTLELGDSALYLCASSLLGQGIHEQYFGPGTRLTVT.

J is TRBJ1-1 and V is TRBV7-8, with D tentatively TRBD1 (5 bases). This CDR3 is 14 amino acids long. V dropped 5 bases and J dropped 11 bases, with 21 bases sitting between them. Germline CDR1 and CDR2: SGHVS and FQNEAQ. CDR3 in amino acids: CASSLVAGGKKAFF. CDR3 DNA sequence: TGTGCCAGCAGCCTCGTAGCCGGGGGGAAGAAGGCTTTCTTT. Filled out from reference TRBV7-8 and TRBJ1-1, the complete variable domain reads GAGVSQSPRYKVAKRGQDVALRCDPISGHVSLFWYQQALGQGPEFLTYFQNEAQLDKSGLPSDRFFAERPEGSVSTLKIQRTQQEDSAVYLCASSLVAGGKKAFFGQGTRLTVV.

The chain couples TRBV27 to TRBJ2-7, with TRBD1 matching over 9 bases. Germline CDR1 MNHEY, CDR2 SMNVEV (reference sequence). This CDR3 has 16 residues. With V trimmed by 5 bases and J by 3 bases, 11 bases remained unmatched. The CDR3 loop reads CASSQRNRGPVYEQYF. In nucleotides, the CDR3 is TGTGCCAGCAGTCAAAGAAACAGGGGGCCCGTCTACGAGCAGTACTTC.

The chain links TRBV20-1 to TRBJ2-7; perhaps TRBD2 as D (6 bases). The CDR3 loop spans 11 amino acids. Germline lookup yields CDR1 DFQATT and CDR2 SNEGSKA (reference sequence). Trimming removed 3 bases at V and 3 bases at J, with 6 bases between. The CDR3 reads CSASGGYEQYF. CDR3 in DNA: TGCAGTGCTAGCGGGGGCTACGAGCAGTACTTC.

V and J are TRBV27 and TRBJ2-2; 7 bases agree with TRBD2. The J segment lost 5 bases and the V segment lost 5 bases, leaving 5 bases of the junction unmatched. CDR3 length: 14 amino acids. Germline V gene lookup returns CDR1 MNHEY and CDR2 SMNVEV (reference sequence). The CDR3 loop reads CASSLAVGTGELFF. CDR3 nucleotides: TGTGCCAGCAGTCTAGCGGTGGGGACCGGGGAGCTGTTTTTT.